This is a list of T cell receptor beta chains from one sample in a study of tumor-infiltrating lymphocytes in primary liver carcinoma. A single record per CDR3 protein comes from TCRdb applying MiXCR to the multiplex PCR reads. This table has around 29,000 distinct CDR3 sequences, 70% to 80% appearing once. Sample: liver tumor tissue from sampling region 5. Receptors originate from a man aged 35 to 55 with primary liver carcinoma and hepatitis B virus infection. Both conserved end residues are trimmed from each CDR3. Expanded clones get a size class; other rows say once, few or many, or leave the size out.

CDR3 length	clone size	V gene	J gene	CDR3 protein
11	-	TRBV30	TRBJ1-1	AWNSQGGPEAL
17	-	TRBV10-3	TRBJ2-7	AITKRPGLAGGFSYEQY
16	-	TRBV10-3	TRBJ2-3	AISEPLQLAGTTDTQY
10	-	TRBV29-1	TRBJ2-1	SACQGGNEQF
13	-	TRBV4-1	TRBJ2-7	VSSQEPFRGHDQY
10	-	TRBV29-1	TRBJ2-7	SVGGNSYEQY
11	-	TRBV4-1	TRBJ1-2	ASNETANYGYT
13	medium-sized	TRBV12-3/TRBV12-4	TRBJ2-7	ASRLRDTSTYEQY
10	few	TRBV6-1	TRBJ2-1	AISEREIKQF
14	-	TRBV11-2	TRBJ2-5	ANRLTAGGSGETQY
13	-	TRBV29-1	TRBJ2-3	SVELLTGTTDAQY
10	-	TRBV12-3/TRBV12-4	TRBJ1-1	ASSHSLAEVF
13	-	TRBV6-5	TRBJ2-3	ASSSPEQGLDTQY
9	-	TRBV12-3/TRBV12-4	TRBJ2-7	ASSSSYGQY
10	-	TRBV12-3/TRBV12-4	TRBJ1-1	TSSSAAREAF
10	once	TRBV12-3/TRBV12-4	TRBJ2-2	ARSASDGELF
16	once	TRBV10-3	TRBJ2-1	AISKSPLVAGGSHEQF
11	-	TRBV6-2/TRBV6-3	TRBJ1-1	ANSYSTGTEAF
21	many	TRBV7-9	TRBJ2-3	ASSSYYLHGLAGVGAYTDTQY
10	-	TRBV29-1	TRBJ2-1	SVRQRGDKQF
11	-	TRBV6-2/TRBV6-3	TRBJ2-7	ASTANWGNGQY
9	-	TRBV12-3/TRBV12-4	TRBJ2-3	ASSSLAVQY
13	-	TRBV12-3/TRBV12-4	TRBJ2-7	GSSPGQGAHYEQY
16	-	TRBV28	TRBJ2-1	ASSHQGGEFSTDNEQF
13	-	TRBV5-6	TRBJ2-2	TGNSGTGVTGELF
15	-	TRBV5-6	TRBJ1-2	ASTSSSATGGHYGYT
11	few	TRBV4-1	TRBJ2-7	ANSHSIRLEQY
13	-	TRBV28	-	ASSLSPGATDTQH
13	-	TRBV7-8	TRBJ2-5	ASSPRQAAQETQY
11	few	TRBV11-2	TRBJ1-1	ASTLIANTEAF
14	few	TRBV6-1	TRBJ1-5	ACSEVTGDSNQPQH
17	-	TRBV6-6	TRBJ2-2	ASSPLVGLAGPNTGELF
14	-	TRBV11-2	TRBJ2-5	ASSQTAGEGKESQY
12	many	TRBV4-1	TRBJ1-2	ASSQGGRSYGYT
11	-	TRBV6-2/TRBV6-3	TRBJ2-7	TSTYSVLRGQY
14	-	TRBV11-2	TRBJ1-4	AWSKTPGGTNEKLF
13	-	TRBV11-2	TRBJ2-2	ASSYRGRRTGELF
11	-	TRBV12-3/TRBV12-4	TRBJ2-2	ASSPRLAGELV
15	-	TRBV4-1	TRBJ1-5	ASSQQMILYSNQPQH
11	once	TRBV12-3/TRBV12-4	TRBJ2-2	ASSQTPAGELF
11	-	TRBV2	TRBJ2-7	ANGYGSWYEQY
12	-	TRBV28	TRBJ2-5	ASSFFDMRGTQY
10	-	TRBV11-2	TRBJ2-3	VSSASIDTQY
16	-	TRBV4-2	TRBJ2-3	AISQVALRAGATDTQC
13	-	TRBV28	TRBJ2-5	ASSWRRGAQETQY
13	many	TRBV11-2	TRBJ2-7	ASSQYSGGGYEQY
13	-	TRBV11-3	TRBJ1-3	ANSSRENSGNTIY